This T cell receptor (beta chain) was identified during a study of shared clonotypes between healthy human individuals. Germline CDR1 SGDLS, CDR2 YYNGEE. The CDR3 has 11 residues. V dropped 3 bases and J dropped 7 bases, with 7 bases sitting between them. Measured with immunoSEQ multiplex PCR; TCRdb has only the in-frame clones, and not every one. The table lists some 2.1 million clones, about 95% of them singletons. Naive CD8 cells were CD45RO-negative, positively selected for CCR7, excluding terminally differentiated effector memory CD45RA+ cells. The sequenced sample consisted of naive CD8+ T cells sorted from blood. The chain recombines TRBV9 with TRBJ1-1, with D unclear. The sequence was collected from a man aged 18 to 30 in good health. CDR3 residues: CASSGTDEAFF. CDR3 nucleotides: TGTGCCAGCAGCGGGACGGATGAAGCTTTCTTT. Full variable domain (outside the CDR3, taken from reference TRBV9 and TRBJ1-1): DSGVTQTPKHLITATGQRVTLRCSPRSGDLSVYWYQQSLDQGLQFLIQYYNGEERAKGNILERFSAQQFPDLHSELNLSSLELGDSALYFCASSGTDEAFFGQGTRLTVV.